The 16 T cell receptor beta chains listed next were all sequenced from one sample in a study of CD8+CD57+ T cells in acquired aplastic anemia. Whoever was chosen for sequencing had shown CD8+CD57+ cell expansion by flow cytometry. Genomic DNA templated the TCR beta VDJ and CDR3 profiling. TCRdb passed the reads through MiXCR, listing each CDR3 protein once. The data hold approximately 160,000 distinct CDR3 sequences, with roughly 45% observed a single time. The source material was sorted CD4+, CD8+, or CD8+CD57+ T cells (not recorded which) from PBMCs. These TCRs come from a human donor with aplastic anemia.

This clonotype showed up many times. The chain carries TRBV11-2 and TRBJ2-2; D possibly corresponds to TRBD2 (6 bases). The CDR3 runs to 15 residues. Deletions cut 5 bases from V and 5 bases from J, with 15 bases between. CDR1 is SGHAT, CDR2 FQNNGV, per germline. CDR3 sequence: CASSPGTRDTGELFF. The CDR3 DNA sequence: TGTGCCAGCAGCCCTGGGACTCGAGATACCGGGGAGCTGTTTTTT.

This clonotype was recorded once. The V and J genes are TRBV25-1 and TRBJ2-5; 9 positions agree with TRBD1. Losses at the gene ends were 3 bases for V and 4 bases for J; bases not matched to a gene: 12. Germline CDR1 and CDR2: MGHDK and SYGVNS. The CDR3 loop spans 17 amino acids. This chain's CDR3 is CASSDPGQGLIRETQYF. The CDR3 coding sequence is TGTGCCAGCAGTGATCCGGGACAGGGCCTCATACGAGAGACCCAGTACTTC.

Many counts were recorded for this clonotype. The rearrangement uses TRBV29-1 and TRBJ2-7; 9 positions match TRBD1. The CDR3 has 12 amino acids. Germline V gene data show CDR1 as SQVTM and CDR2 as ANQGSEA. After removal of 5 bases from V and 8 bases from J, the junction contained 7 bases not matched to a gene. CDR3 protein: CSVSRDRVKQYF. CDR3 coding DNA: TGCAGCGTTTCTCGGGACAGGGTAAAGCAGTACTTC.

This clonotype was seen many times. This rearrangement joins TRBV7-2 to TRBJ1-4; no clear D gene. Trimming took off 4 bases at V and 6 bases at J, with 9 bases between the two ends. The V gene's germline CDR1 is SGHTA and CDR2 FQGNSA. CDR3 length: 13 residues. CDR3 coding DNA: TGTGCCAGCAGCTCTACCCTTTATGAAAAACTGTTTTTT. Translation gives CASSSTLYEKLFF.

Only a few counts were recorded for this clonotype. The V gene is TRBV7-6, the J gene TRBJ1-6; no firm D call. CDR3 length equals 13 residues. Trimming shortened V by 3 bases and J by 7 bases, and 7 bases separated the two germline ends. Per the germline V gene, CDR1 is SGHVS and CDR2 is FNYEAQ. The CDR3 here is CASSLQPNSPLHF. DNA of the CDR3: TGTGCCAGCAGCTTGCAACCGAATTCACCCCTCCACTTT.

At least ten counts were recorded for this clonotype. This chain links TRBV12-3 or TRBV12-4 with TRBJ1-6; weak D call: TRBD1 (5 bases). The CDR3 runs to 15 residues. The ends were cut back, 5 bases at V and 7 bases at J, with 15 bases in the middle. CDR3 residues: CASSTQGRGNSPLHF. CDR3 coding DNA: TGTGCCAGCAGTACCCAGGGCAGAGGGAATTCACCCCTCCACTTT.

The chain employs TRBV5-1 and TRBJ2-3; no reliable D call. CDR3 length equals 14 residues. Germline V gene sequence: CDR1 SGHRS, CDR2 YFSETQ. V dropped 0 bases and J dropped 6 bases, with 11 bases sitting between them. CDR3 sequence reads: CASSLGARTDTQYF. The CDR3 DNA reads TGCGCCAGCAGCTTGGGGGCAAGGACGGATACGCAGTATTTT.

This clonotype was seen more than once but under ten times. This is likely a read error, given that the CDR3 carries no conserved phenylalanine or tryptophan at its end. J is TRBJ2-3 and V is TRBV9, with D hard to call. The CDR3 totals 13 residues. Per germline, CDR1 SGDLS and CDR2 YYNGEE. The CDR3 region is CASSPVSTDTQYL. The CDR3, as DNA: TGTGCCAGCAGCCCAGTTAGCACCGATACGCAGTATCTT.

There are many counts of this clonotype. The V call is TRBV5-1, the J call TRBJ1-5; the D is unclear. The CDR3 consists of 15 residues. The ends were cut back, 0 bases at V and 1 base at J, with 8 bases in the middle. Germline CDR1 reads SGHRS; CDR2 reads YFSETQ. CDR3 coding DNA: TGCGCCAGCAGCTTGGAAGGGCGAAGCAATCAGCCCCAGCATTTT. The encoded protein is CASSLEGRSNQPQHF.

This clonotype was seen repeatedly, ten times or more. The chain joins TRBV7-2 to TRBJ2-2; 7 bases are a match to TRBD1. The CDR3 totals 17 residues. Germline-derived CDR1 and CDR2 are SGHTA and FQGNSA. With V trimmed by 5 bases and J by 1 base, 10 bases remained unmatched. Here the CDR3 DNA reads TGTGCCAGCAGCCTGTCAAATAGACAGGGGAACACCGGGGAGCTGTTTTTT. As protein: CASSLSNRQGNTGELFF.

This clonotype was found a few times. The V gene is TRBV27, the J gene TRBJ2-3; D is unresolved. CDR1 and CDR2 from the germline V gene are MNHEY and SMNVEV (reference sequence). Trimming took off 0 bases at V and 2 bases at J, with 9 bases between the two ends. CDR3 length: 15 amino acids. CDR3 loop: CASSLSYGLTDTQYF. The CDR3 coding sequence is TGTGCCAGCAGTTTATCGTACGGCCTCACAGATACGCAGTATTTT.

This clonotype was recorded many times. The rearrangement links TRBV7-2 to TRBJ1-1, with D hard to call. Germline V lookup: CDR1 SGHTA, CDR2 FQGNSA. V dropped 2 bases and J dropped 4 bases, with 8 bases sitting between them. The CDR3 loop spans 13 amino acids. In DNA form, the CDR3 reads TGTGCCAGCAGCTTAACCGGCACCACTGAAGCTTTCTTT. Protein sequence: CASSLTGTTEAFF.

This clonotype was counted ten times or more. The rearrangement uses TRBV7-2 and TRBJ1-2, with 8 bases aligning to TRBD1. The CDR3 contains 14 residues. Germline lookup yields CDR1 SGHTA and CDR2 FQGNSA. V shed 4 bases and J 8 bases; nucleotides not matched to a gene: 9. The chain's CDR3 is CASSYDRGIGGYTF. CDR3 nucleotides: TGTGCCAGCAGCTACGACAGGGGAATAGGGGGCTACACCTTC.

In its sample, this clonotype was seen a few times. A much larger clone lies a single base off, so this may be a read error. V and J are TRBV7-3 and TRBJ1-1; TRBD1 matches 7 bases. The CDR3 consists of 14 residues. Germline CDR1 is SGHTA and CDR2 is FQGTGA. The CDR3 spells CASSAQNRGTEASF. In DNA form, the CDR3 reads TGTGCCAGCAGCGCCCAGAACAGGGGCACTGAAGCTTCCTTT.

V is TRBV6-5 and J is TRBJ2-7; D not certain. The germline V gene has CDR1 MNHEY and CDR2 SVGAGI. CDR3 length: 12 residues. The V end was cut by 2 bases, the J end by 4 bases, with 6 bases between. CDR3 sequence: CASSYTGYEQYF. The CDR3 DNA reads TGTGCCAGCAGTTACACGGGTTACGAGCAGTACTTC.

V is TRBV5-1 and J is TRBJ1-2; a weak D match, TRBD1 (6 bases). The germline V gene has CDR1 SGHRS and CDR2 YFSETQ. Trimming removed 0 bases at V and 7 bases at J, with 10 bases between. The CDR3 has 13 amino acids. CDR3 region: CASSLATGFGYTF. CDR3 nucleotides: TGCGCCAGCAGCTTGGCCACAGGGTTTGGCTACACCTTC.